This entry lists 24 T cell receptor beta chains sequenced from one sample in a study of beta chain features in type 1 diabetes. Isolated RNA was reverse transcribed in full, so expressed TCRB transcripts were sequenced. Measured with immunoSEQ multiplex PCR; TCRdb has only the in-frame clones, and not every one. Of fewer than 650,000 clones detected, roughly a sixth appear once; the ten largest clones hold 0.07% to 0.095%. The sample was naive CD4+ T cells from blood. Receptors originate from a man between 18 and 35 years old in good health.

The rearrangement links TRBV6-6 to TRBJ2-5; 9 bases line up with TRBD1. V lost 5 bases, J lost 9 bases, and 7 bases stayed unmatched. Germline V gives CDR1 MNHNY, CDR2 SVGAGI (reference sequence). The CDR3 runs 13 residues. The CDR3 DNA is TGTGCCAGCAGTCCCGGGACAGGGATGGCCCAGTACTTC. The encoded protein is CASSPGTGMAQYF.

This clone was counted between two and nine times. J is TRBJ2-3 and V is TRBV29-1; D perhaps matches TRBD2 (7 bases). This CDR3 comprises 15 residues. Looked up from germline, CDR1 is SQVTM and CDR2 is ANQGSEA. The germline V and J ends were trimmed by 4 bases and 0 bases, with 14 bases remaining between them. The CDR3 coding sequence is TGCAGCGTTGGCGGGGGCTATATAAGCACAGATACGCAGTATTTT. Amino acid sequence: CSVGGGYISTDTQYF.

The CDR3 bases are TGCGCCAGCAGCCAGGTCCGGACAGGGAGGTACAATGAGCAGTTCTTC. Its protein is CASSQVRTGRYNEQFF. This chain joins TRBV4-1 and TRBJ2-1; 8 bases map to TRBD1. V gave up 3 bases and J gave up 4 bases; unmatched junction bases: 8. Germline V gives CDR1 MGHRA, CDR2 YSYEKL. The CDR3 is 16 residues long.

This clone came up a few times. Other DNA sequences in this specimen translate into the identical CDR3. The chain joins TRBV7-9 to TRBJ1-5; no clear D. CDR3 length equals 13 residues. Germline V gene sequence: CDR1 SEHNR, CDR2 FQNEAQ (reference sequence). V was shortened by 3 bases and J by 2 bases, with 5 bases between the two germline ends. This CDR3 is CASSFAGNQPQHF. For the CDR3, the DNA is TGTGCCAGCAGCTTTGCTGGCAATCAGCCCCAGCATTTT.

The rearrangement joins TRBV7-9 to TRBJ2-7; 8 bases align to TRBD2. V trimming: 6 bases; J trimming: 4 bases; junction bases outside the gene matches: 8. The CDR3 is 14 amino acids. Per germline, CDR1 SEHNR and CDR2 FQNEAQ (reference sequence). CDR3 sequence: CASSIGAGAYEQYF. For the CDR3, the DNA is TGTGCCAGCAGTATAGGAGCGGGAGCATACGAGCAGTACTTC.

V is TRBV5-6 and J is TRBJ1-2; no firm D call. Germline CDR1 is SGHDT and CDR2 is YYEEEE. The V end was cut by 3 bases, the J end by 7 bases, with 10 bases between. The CDR3 runs 12 residues. CDR3 residues: CASSWVLGGYTF. The CDR3, as DNA: TGTGCCAGCAGCTGGGTCCTGGGTGGCTACACCTTC.

This clone was recorded a few times. The chain is built from TRBV7-9 and TRBJ1-1; D gene ambiguous. Trimming shortened V by 1 base and J by 1 base, and 13 bases separated the two germline ends. Germline V gene lookup returns CDR1 SEHNR and CDR2 FQNEAQ (reference sequence). CDR3 length: 16 residues. CDR3: CASSLVPRQRNTEAFF. In DNA, the CDR3 is TGTGCCAGCAGCTTAGTACCGAGACAACGGAACACTGAAGCTTTCTTT.

The genes are TRBV5-4 and TRBJ2-7; perhaps TRBD1 as D (6 bases). The CDR3 extends over 13 amino acids. V was cut by 5 bases and J by 3 bases, with 12 bases left in between. Germline V gene lookup returns CDR1 SGHNT and CDR2 YYREEE (reference sequence). In DNA form, the CDR3 reads TGTGCCAGCAGGCCCGGGACAAACTACGAGCAGTACTTC. It codes for CASRPGTNYEQYF.

This chain links TRBV7-2 with TRBJ2-5, with no clear D. CDR3 length equals 14 residues. Deletions cut 0 bases from V and 5 bases from J, with 10 bases between. Looked up from germline, CDR1 is SGHTA and CDR2 is FQGNSA. CDR3 loop: CASSLARLGETQYF. The CDR3 DNA reads TGTGCCAGCAGCTTAGCGCGTCTAGGGGAGACCCAGTACTTC.

This clone was observed a handful of times. The same CDR3 is also encoded by other DNA sequences in this sample. V and J are TRBV5-6 and TRBJ2-3, with D hard to call. This CDR3 is built from 13 residues. CDR1 is SGHDT and CDR2 is YYEEEE in the germline V gene. V lost 4 bases and J lost 0, with 6 bases in between. CDR3 nucleotide sequence: TGTGCCAGCAGCCTTGGGAGCACAGATACGCAGTATTTT. It encodes CASSLGSTDTQYF.

The J gene is TRBJ2-1, the V gene TRBV11-2; TRBD2 matches at 8 bases. This CDR3 spans 17 amino acids. J lost 7 bases, V lost 5 bases, and 16 bases had no gene match. Germline CDR1 and CDR2: SGHAT and FQNNGV. The CDR3 is CASSPLYLAGLSNEQFF. The CDR3 DNA follows: TGTGCCAGCAGCCCCCTTTATCTAGCGGGCCTAAGTAATGAGCAGTTCTTC.

The chain has TRBV5-1 and TRBJ2-2; D is unresolved. CDR1 SGHRS and CDR2 YFSETQ come from the germline V gene. The CDR3 has 11 residues. V was clipped by 5 bases and J by 5 bases, with 4 bases between them. In DNA form, the CDR3 reads TGCGCCAGCAGTTCGACCGGGGAGCTGTTTTTT. Translating it yields CASSSTGELFF.

The V and J genes are TRBV7-2 and TRBJ2-1; no clear D. The CDR3 runs 10 residues. The V end was cut by 5 bases, the J end by 10 bases, with 6 bases between. Germline V CDR1 and CDR2: SGHTA, FQGNSA. The CDR3 is CASSLREQFF. DNA for the CDR3: TGTGCCAGCAGCCTTAGAGAGCAGTTCTTC.

This clone occurred a few times. The chain joins TRBV18 to TRBJ1-5; 7 nucleotides line up with TRBD1. Losses at the gene ends were 3 bases for V and 4 bases for J; bases not matched to a gene: 6. This CDR3 is 15 amino acids long. Per the germline V gene, CDR1 is KGHSH and CDR2 is LQKENI. For the CDR3, the DNA is TGTGCCAGCTCACCTCCGGGACAGAGGAATCAGCCCCAGCATTTT. Protein: CASSPPGQRNQPQHF. Full variable domain (rest looked up from reference TRBV18 and TRBJ1-5): NAGVMQNPRHLVRRRGQEARLRCSPMKGHSHVYWYRQLPEEGLKFMVYLQKENIIDESGMPKERFSAEFPKEGPSILRIQQVVRGDSAAYFCASSPPGQRNQPQHFGDGTRLSIL.

The chain combines TRBV7-9 with TRBJ1-4; 7 bases fit TRBD1. The CDR3 totals 15 residues. Germline V gene lookup returns CDR1 SEHNR and CDR2 FQNEAQ (reference sequence). The V gene end was trimmed by 4 bases and the J gene end by 8 bases; junction bases not matched to a gene: 10. CDR3 loop: CASSSQGIQAEKLFF. The CDR3 DNA sequence: TGTGCCAGCAGCTCACAGGGGATCCAAGCGGAAAAACTGTTTTTT.

Points on this clone: Other DNA sequences in the sample encode the same CDR3. The rearrangement links TRBV9 to TRBJ2-5, with 8 bases fitting TRBD2. Germline-derived CDR1 and CDR2 are SGDLS and YYNGEE. This CDR3 spans 15 amino acids. After removal of 2 bases from V and 4 bases from J, the junction contained 7 bases not matched to a gene. CDR3 residues: CASSVAGGLVETQYF. DNA of the CDR3: TGTGCCAGCAGCGTCGCGGGGGGATTAGTAGAGACCCAGTACTTC.

V is TRBV9 and J is TRBJ2-7, with TRBD1 matching over 7 bases. This CDR3 has 14 amino acids. Germline values: CDR1 SGDLS, CDR2 YYNGEE. V was clipped by 4 bases and J by 6 bases; unmatched bases: 10. This chain's CDR3 is CASSPKTGKGEQYF. The CDR3 nucleotides are TGTGCCAGCAGCCCAAAGACAGGGAAAGGCGAGCAGTACTTC. The complete variable domain, with remaining parts taken from reference TRBV9 and TRBJ2-7, reads DSGVTQTPKHLITATGQRVTLRCSPRSGDLSVYWYQQSLDQGLQFLIQYYNGEERAKGNILERFSAQQFPDLHSELNLSSLELGDSALYFCASSPKTGKGEQYFGPGTRLTVT.

This clone has just a few counts. The genes are TRBV7-9 and TRBJ2-3; 9 positions agree with TRBD2. CDR1 SEHNR and CDR2 FQNEAQ come from the germline V gene (reference sequence). This CDR3 has 15 residues. The V segment lost 5 bases and the J segment 6 bases; nucleotides outside the gene matches: 9. In nucleotides, the CDR3 is TGTGCCAGCAGCCCGCTAGCGGGGCCGGGCGATACGCAGTATTTT. Translation gives CASSPLAGPGDTQYF.

This chain joins TRBV4-3 and TRBJ1-2; 9 positions match TRBD1. The CDR3 length is 15 residues. V lost 6 bases, J lost 7 bases, and 12 bases stayed unmatched. Germline CDR1 reads LGHNA; CDR2 reads YSLEER. CDR3 sequence: CASSFRDRDSLGYTF. CDR3 bases: TGCGCCAGCAGTTTCCGGGACAGGGACTCCCTTGGCTACACCTTC.

This clone was seen only a few times. The gene calls are TRBV9 and TRBJ2-1; possibly TRBD2 for D (6 bases). Germline CDR1 SGDLS, CDR2 YYNGEE. The V end was cut by 3 bases, the J end by 7 bases, with 20 bases between. This CDR3 comprises 16 residues. CDR3 DNA sequence: TGTGCCAGCAGCGCCAGGGACTTCCTCCTGGGAAATGAGCAGTTCTTC. Protein: CASSARDFLLGNEQFF.

The DNA for the CDR3 is TGCGCCAGCAGTCAATCTCCGATTGGCGGAGCTGAAGCTTTCTTT. Encoded protein: CASSQSPIGGAEAFF. V usage is TRBV23-1 and J usage is TRBJ1-1; no clear D. TRBV23-1 is sorted into the ORF group, with uncertain function. Trimming took off 0 bases at V and 6 bases at J, with 14 bases between the two ends. The length of the CDR3 is 15 residues.

The V gene is TRBV18, the J gene TRBJ2-2; no clear D. The CDR3 loop spans 13 amino acids. Trimming removed 0 bases at V and 4 bases at J, with 3 bases between. Per germline, CDR1 KGHSH and CDR2 LQKENI. The CDR3 is CASSPPVTGELFF. The DNA of the CDR3 is TGTGCCAGCTCACCACCGGTCACCGGGGAGCTGTTTTTT.

The chain's CDR3 is CASSLALSTGTQYF. Here the CDR3 DNA reads TGCGCCAGCAGCTTGGCTTTAAGCACAGGGACGCAGTATTTT. V is TRBV5-1 and J is TRBJ2-3, with D possibly matching TRBD1 (6 bases). The germline V and J ends were trimmed by 0 bases and 9 bases, with 14 bases remaining between them. This CDR3 contains 14 residues. Germline CDR1 is SGHRS and CDR2 is YFSETQ.

This chain links TRBV9 with TRBJ1-2; 9 nucleotides agree with TRBD1. CDR3 length: 15 amino acids. V lost 0 bases and J lost 8; bases outside the gene matches: 8. The germline V gene has CDR1 SGDLS and CDR2 YYNGEE. The CDR3 coding sequence is TGTGCCAGCAGCGTAGATTCGGGACAGGGTGAAGGCTACACCTTC. Translating it yields CASSVDSGQGEGYTF.